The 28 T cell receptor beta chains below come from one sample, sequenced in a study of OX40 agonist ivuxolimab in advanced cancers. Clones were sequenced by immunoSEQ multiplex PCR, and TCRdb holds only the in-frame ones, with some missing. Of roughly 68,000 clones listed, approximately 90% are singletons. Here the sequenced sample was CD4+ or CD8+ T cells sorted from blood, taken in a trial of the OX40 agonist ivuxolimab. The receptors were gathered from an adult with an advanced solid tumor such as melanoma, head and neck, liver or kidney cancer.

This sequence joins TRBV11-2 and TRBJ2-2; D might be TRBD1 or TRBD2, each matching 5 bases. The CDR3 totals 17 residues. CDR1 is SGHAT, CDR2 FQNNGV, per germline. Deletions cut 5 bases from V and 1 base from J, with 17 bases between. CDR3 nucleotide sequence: TGTGCCAGCAGCCCCGCGGGTGGCAGGGTGAACACCGGGGAGCTGTTTTTT. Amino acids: CASSPAGGRVNTGELFF.

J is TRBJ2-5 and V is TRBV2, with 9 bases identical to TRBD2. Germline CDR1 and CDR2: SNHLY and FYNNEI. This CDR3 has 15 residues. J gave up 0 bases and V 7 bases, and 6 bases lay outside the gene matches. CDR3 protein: CASNMAGGYQETQYF. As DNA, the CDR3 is TGTGCCAGCAATATGGCGGGGGGGTACCAAGAGACCCAGTACTTC.

CDR3: CAWSVAGGQNTQYF. CDR3 DNA: TGTGCCTGGAGTGTAGCGGGGGGGCAAAATACGCAGTATTTT. The chain couples TRBV30 to TRBJ2-3; 10 bases fit TRBD2. The trim removed 0 bases at V and 7 bases at J, leaving 4 bases unmatched. The germline V gene has CDR1 GTSNPN and CDR2 SVGIG (reference sequence). The CDR3 loop spans 14 amino acids.

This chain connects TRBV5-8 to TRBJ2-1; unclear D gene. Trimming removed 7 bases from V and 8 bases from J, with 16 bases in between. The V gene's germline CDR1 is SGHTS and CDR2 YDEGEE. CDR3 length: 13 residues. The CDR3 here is CASPSFGSDEQFF. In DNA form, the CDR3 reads TGTGCCAGCCCCTCCTTCGGGTCGGATGAGCAGTTCTTC.

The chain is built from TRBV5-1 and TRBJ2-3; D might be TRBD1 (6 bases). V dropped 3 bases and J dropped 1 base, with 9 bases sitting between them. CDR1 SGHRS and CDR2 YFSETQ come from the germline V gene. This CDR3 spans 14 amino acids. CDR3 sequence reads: CASSSNRGTDTQYF. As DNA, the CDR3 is TGCGCCAGCAGCTCTAACAGGGGCACAGATACGCAGTATTTT.

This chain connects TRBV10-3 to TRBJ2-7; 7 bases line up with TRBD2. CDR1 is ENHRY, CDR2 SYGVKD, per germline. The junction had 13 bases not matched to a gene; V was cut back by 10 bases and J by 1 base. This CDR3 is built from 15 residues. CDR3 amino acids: CATRPDHSGSYEQYF. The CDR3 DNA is TGTGCCACACGGCCCGACCATAGCGGGTCCTACGAGCAGTACTTC.

The CDR3 sequence: CASSLTGAYNEQFF. In DNA, the CDR3 is TGTGCCAGCAGCTTGACGGGGGCCTACAATGAGCAGTTCTTC. The J gene is TRBJ2-1, the V gene TRBV11-2; possible D gene TRBD2, 6 bases. CDR1 and CDR2 from the germline V gene are SGHAT and FQNNGV. V lost 3 bases and J lost 2, with 8 bases in between. The CDR3 is 14 amino acids.

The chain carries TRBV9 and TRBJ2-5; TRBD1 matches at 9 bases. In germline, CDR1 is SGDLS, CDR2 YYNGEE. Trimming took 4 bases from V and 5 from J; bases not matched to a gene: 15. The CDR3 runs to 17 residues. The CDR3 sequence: CASSSRGGTGTGETQYF. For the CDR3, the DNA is TGTGCCAGCAGCTCCCGGGGTGGGACAGGGACGGGGGAGACCCAGTACTTC.

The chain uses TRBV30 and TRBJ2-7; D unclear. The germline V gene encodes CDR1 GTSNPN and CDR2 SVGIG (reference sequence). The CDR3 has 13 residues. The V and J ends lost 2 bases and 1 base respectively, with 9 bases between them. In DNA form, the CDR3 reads TGTGCCTGGAGTCCCACATTATCCTACGAGCAGTACTTC. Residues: CAWSPTLSYEQYF. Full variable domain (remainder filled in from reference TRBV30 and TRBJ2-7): SQTIHQWPATLVQPVGSPLSLECTVEGTSNPNLYWYRQAAGRGLQLLFYSVGIGQISSEVPQNLSASRPQDRQFILSSKKLLLSDSGFYLCAWSPTLSYEQYFGPGTRLTVT.

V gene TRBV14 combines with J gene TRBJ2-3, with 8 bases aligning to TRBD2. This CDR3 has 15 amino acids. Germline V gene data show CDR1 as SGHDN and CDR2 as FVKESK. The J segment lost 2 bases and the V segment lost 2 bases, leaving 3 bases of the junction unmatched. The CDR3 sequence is CASSQLAGNTDTQYF. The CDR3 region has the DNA TGTGCCAGCAGCCAACTAGCGGGTAACACAGATACGCAGTATTTT.

The CDR3 sequence is CASSLFLGTEAFF. The CDR3 DNA sequence: TGTGCCAGCAGCTTGTTTTTGGGGACTGAAGCTTTCTTT. This rearrangement joins TRBV5-4 to TRBJ1-1; D remains ambiguous. V was pared by 1 base and J by 5 bases, with 9 bases between. CDR3 length: 13 amino acids. Per germline, CDR1 SGHNT and CDR2 YYREEE (reference sequence).

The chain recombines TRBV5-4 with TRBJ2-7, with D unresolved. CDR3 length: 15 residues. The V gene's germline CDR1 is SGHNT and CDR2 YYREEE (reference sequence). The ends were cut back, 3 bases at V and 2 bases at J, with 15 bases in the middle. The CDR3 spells CASSSSVGRPYEQYF. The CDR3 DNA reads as TGTGCCAGCAGCTCATCAGTCGGCCGACCCTACGAGCAGTACTTC.

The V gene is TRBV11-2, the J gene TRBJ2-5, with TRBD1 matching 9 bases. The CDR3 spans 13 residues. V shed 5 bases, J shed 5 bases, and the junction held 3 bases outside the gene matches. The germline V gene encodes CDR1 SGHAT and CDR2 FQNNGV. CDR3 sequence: CASSPDRGETQYF. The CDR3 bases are TGTGCCAGCAGCCCTGACAGGGGGGAGACCCAGTACTTC.

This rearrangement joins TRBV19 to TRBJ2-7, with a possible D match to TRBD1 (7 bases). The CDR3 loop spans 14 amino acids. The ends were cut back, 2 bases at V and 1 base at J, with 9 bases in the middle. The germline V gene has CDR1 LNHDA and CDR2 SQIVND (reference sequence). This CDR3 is CASSIQGGSYEQYF. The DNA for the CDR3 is TGTGCCAGTAGTATACAGGGGGGATCCTACGAGCAGTACTTC.

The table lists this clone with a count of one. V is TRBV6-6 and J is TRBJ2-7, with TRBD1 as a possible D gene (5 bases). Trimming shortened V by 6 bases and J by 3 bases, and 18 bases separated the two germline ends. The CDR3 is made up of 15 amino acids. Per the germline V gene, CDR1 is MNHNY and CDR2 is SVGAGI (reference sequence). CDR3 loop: CASRPRQGTDYEQYF. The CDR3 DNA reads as TGTGCCAGCAGGCCCCGTCAGGGTACGGACTACGAGCAGTACTTC.

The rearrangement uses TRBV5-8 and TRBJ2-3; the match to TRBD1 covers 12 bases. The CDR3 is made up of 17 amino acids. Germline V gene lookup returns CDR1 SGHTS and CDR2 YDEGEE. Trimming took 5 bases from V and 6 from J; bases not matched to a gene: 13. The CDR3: CASSGGSGTGGFDTQYF. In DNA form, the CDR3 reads TGTGCCAGCAGTGGGGGATCCGGGACAGGGGGCTTTGATACGCAGTATTTT.

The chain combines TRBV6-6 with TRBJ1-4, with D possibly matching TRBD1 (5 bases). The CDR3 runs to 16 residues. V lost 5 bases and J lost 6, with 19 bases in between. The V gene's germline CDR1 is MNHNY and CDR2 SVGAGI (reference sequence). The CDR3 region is CASSLLGGNGDEKLFF. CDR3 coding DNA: TGTGCCAGCAGTCTCCTGGGGGGGAATGGTGATGAAAAACTGTTTTTT.

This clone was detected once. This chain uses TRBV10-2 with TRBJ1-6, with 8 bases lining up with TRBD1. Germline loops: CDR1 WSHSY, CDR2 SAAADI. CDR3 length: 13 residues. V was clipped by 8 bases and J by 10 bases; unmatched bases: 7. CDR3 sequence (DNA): TGCGCCAGCGAACAGGGGGTTGGGTCACCCCTCCACTTT. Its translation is CASEQGVGSPLHF.

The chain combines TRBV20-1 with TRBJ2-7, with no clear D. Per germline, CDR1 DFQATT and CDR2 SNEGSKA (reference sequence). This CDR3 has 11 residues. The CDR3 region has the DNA TGCAGCGCACATGTGGGGTACGAGCAGTACTTC. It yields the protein CSAHVGYEQYF.

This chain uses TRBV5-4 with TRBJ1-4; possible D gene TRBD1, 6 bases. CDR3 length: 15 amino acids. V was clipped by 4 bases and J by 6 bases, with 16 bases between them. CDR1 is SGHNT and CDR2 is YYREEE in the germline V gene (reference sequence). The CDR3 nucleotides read TGTGCCAGCAGCCGGGGAGGGGGTGGAGATGAAAAACTGTTTTTT. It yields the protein CASSRGGGGDEKLFF.

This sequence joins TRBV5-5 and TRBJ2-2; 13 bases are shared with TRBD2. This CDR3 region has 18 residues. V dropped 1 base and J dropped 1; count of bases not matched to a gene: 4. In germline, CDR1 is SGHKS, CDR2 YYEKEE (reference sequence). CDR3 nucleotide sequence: TGTGCCAGCAGCTTGTTGGGACTAGCGGGAAGGAACACCGGGGAGCTGTTTTTT. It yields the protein CASSLLGLAGRNTGELFF.

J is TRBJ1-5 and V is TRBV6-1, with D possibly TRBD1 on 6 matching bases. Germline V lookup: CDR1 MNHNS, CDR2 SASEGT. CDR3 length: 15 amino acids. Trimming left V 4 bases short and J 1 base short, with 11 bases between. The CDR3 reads CASSVSGVSNQPQHF. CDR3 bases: TGTGCCAGCAGTGTTTCAGGGGTCAGCAATCAGCCCCAGCATTTT.

For the CDR3, the DNA is TGTGCCTGGAGTGTGTACGGGTCTAGAAATGGGAACACTGAAGCTTTCTTT. Its translation is CAWSVYGSRNGNTEAFF. The V call is TRBV30, the J call TRBJ1-1, with D unresolved. Germline CDR1 GTSNPN, CDR2 SVGIG (reference sequence). The ends were cut back, 0 bases at V and 1 base at J, with 18 bases in the middle. This CDR3 contains 17 residues.

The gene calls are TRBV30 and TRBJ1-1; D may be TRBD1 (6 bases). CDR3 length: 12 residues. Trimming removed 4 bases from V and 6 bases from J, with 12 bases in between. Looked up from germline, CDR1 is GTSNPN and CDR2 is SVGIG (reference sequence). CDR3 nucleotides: TGTGCCTGGATTCTCGGACAGCCTGAAGCTTTCTTT. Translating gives CAWILGQPEAFF.

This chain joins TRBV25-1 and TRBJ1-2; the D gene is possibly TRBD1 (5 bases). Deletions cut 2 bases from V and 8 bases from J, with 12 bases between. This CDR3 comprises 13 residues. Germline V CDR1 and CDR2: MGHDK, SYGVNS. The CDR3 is CASSEPWDGGYTF. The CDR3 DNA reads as TGTGCCAGCAGTGAACCGTGGGACGGCGGCTACACCTTC.

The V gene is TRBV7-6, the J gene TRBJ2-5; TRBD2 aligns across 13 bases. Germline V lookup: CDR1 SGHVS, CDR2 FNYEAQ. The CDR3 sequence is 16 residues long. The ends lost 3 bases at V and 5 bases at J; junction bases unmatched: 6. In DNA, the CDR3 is TGTGCCAGCAGCTTGGCAGGACTAGCGGGGGTCGAGACCCAGTACTTC. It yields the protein CASSLAGLAGVETQYF. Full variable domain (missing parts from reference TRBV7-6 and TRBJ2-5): GAGVSQSPRYKVTKRGQDVALRCDPISGHVSLYWYRQALGQGPEFLTYFNYEAQQDKSGLPNDRFSAERPEGSISTLTIQRTEQRDSAMYRCASSLAGLAGVETQYFGPGTRLLVL.

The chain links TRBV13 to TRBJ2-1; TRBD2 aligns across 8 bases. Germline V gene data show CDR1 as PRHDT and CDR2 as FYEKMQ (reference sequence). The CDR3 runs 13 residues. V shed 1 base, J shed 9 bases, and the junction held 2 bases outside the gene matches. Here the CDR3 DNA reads TGTGCCAGCAGCTTAGTTCGGGGGGGTGAGCAGTTCTTC. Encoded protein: CASSLVRGGEQFF.

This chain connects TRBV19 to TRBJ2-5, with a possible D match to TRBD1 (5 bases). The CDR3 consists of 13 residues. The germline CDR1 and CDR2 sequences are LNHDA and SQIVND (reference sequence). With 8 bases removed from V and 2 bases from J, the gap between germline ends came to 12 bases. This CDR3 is CASGRQYQETQYF. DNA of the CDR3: TGTGCCAGTGGTAGACAGTATCAAGAGACCCAGTACTTC.